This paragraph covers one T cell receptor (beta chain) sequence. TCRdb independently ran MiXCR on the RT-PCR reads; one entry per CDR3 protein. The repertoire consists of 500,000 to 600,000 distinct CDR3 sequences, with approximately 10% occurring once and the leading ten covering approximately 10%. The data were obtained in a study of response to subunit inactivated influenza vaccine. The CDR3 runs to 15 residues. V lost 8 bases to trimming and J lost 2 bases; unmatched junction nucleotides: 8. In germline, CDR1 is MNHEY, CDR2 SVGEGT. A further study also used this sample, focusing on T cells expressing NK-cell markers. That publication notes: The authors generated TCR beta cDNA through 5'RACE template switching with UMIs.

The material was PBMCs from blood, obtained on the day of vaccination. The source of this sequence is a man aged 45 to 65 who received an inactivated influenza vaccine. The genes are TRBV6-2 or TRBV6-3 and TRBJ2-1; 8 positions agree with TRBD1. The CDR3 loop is CASVSPGQAYNEQFF. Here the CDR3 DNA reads TGTGCCAGCGTCTCTCCGGGACAGGCCTACAATGAGCAGTTCTTC.